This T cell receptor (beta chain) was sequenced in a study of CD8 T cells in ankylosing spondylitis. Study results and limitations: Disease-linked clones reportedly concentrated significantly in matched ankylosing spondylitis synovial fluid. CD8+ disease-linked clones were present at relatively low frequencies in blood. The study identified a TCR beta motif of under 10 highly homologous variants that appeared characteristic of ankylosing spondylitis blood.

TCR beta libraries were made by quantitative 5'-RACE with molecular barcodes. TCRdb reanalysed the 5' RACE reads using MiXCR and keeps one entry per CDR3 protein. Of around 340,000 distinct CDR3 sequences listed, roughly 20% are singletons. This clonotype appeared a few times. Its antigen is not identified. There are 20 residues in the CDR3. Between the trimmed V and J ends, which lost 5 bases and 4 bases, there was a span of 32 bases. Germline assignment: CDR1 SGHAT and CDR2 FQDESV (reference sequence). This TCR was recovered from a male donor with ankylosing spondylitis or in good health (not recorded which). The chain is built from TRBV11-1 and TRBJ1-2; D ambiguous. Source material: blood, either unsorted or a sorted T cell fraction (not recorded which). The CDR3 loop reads CASSPGPGRSQTLFFYGYTF. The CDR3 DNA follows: TGTGCCAGCAGCCCCGGGCCAGGAAGAAGCCAAACCCTGTTTTTCTATGGCTACACCTTC.